The 10 T cell receptor beta chains presented below share a single source sample, sequenced in a study of blood T cell repertoires in COVID-19. TCRdb's table, derived via immunoSEQ multiplex PCR, lists solely in-frame clones and lacks some. The repertoire holds under 250,000 clones, with around 83% as singletons. Specimen: PBMCs or T cells enriched from blood (not recorded which). These receptors all come from a woman in her thirties or forties with acute COVID-19.

The V call is TRBV19, the J call TRBJ1-5; D uncertain. Trimming removed 3 bases from V and 0 bases from J, with 9 bases in between. The length of the CDR3 is 15 residues. Germline V gene sequence: CDR1 LNHDA, CDR2 SQIVND (reference sequence). CDR3 in amino acids: CASSIHQYSNQPQHF. The DNA for the CDR3 is TGTGCCAGTAGTATTCACCAGTATAGCAATCAGCCCCAGCATTTT. Based on the CDR3 plus reference TRBV19 and TRBJ1-5, the full variable domain is DGGITQSPKYLFRKEGQNVTLSCEQNLNHDAMYWYRQDPGQGLRLIYYSQIVNDFQKGDIAEGYSVSREKKESFPLTVTSAQKNPTAFYLCASSIHQYSNQPQHFGDGTRLSIL.

The chain links TRBV14 to TRBJ2-5; TRBD2 matches at 12 bases. Per germline, CDR1 SGHDN and CDR2 FVKESK. The CDR3 is made up of 16 amino acids. V lost 4 bases and J lost 4; bases outside the gene matches: 7. The CDR3 is CASSPGLAGSRETQYF. The CDR3 DNA reads TGTGCCAGCAGCCCGGGACTAGCGGGTTCTCGAGAGACCCAGTACTTC.

In this sample, this clone turned up once. The rearrangement uses TRBV6-1 and TRBJ2-3; D perhaps matches TRBD1 (6 bases). Germline assignment: CDR1 MNHNS and CDR2 SASEGT. The V end lost 3 bases, the J end lost 6 bases, and 16 bases lay between the germline ends. The CDR3 length is 15 residues. This chain's CDR3 is CASSENYRGQDTQYF. The CDR3 region has the DNA TGTGCCAGCAGTGAGAACTATCGAGGACAGGATACGCAGTATTTT.

J is TRBJ2-7 and V is TRBV29-1; no clear D. The CDR3 contains 11 residues. V gave up 0 bases and J gave up 4 bases, with 4 bases separating them. Per the germline V gene, CDR1 is SQVTM and CDR2 is ANQGSEA. The CDR3 loop is CSVEDRYEQYF. Written as DNA, the CDR3 is TGCAGCGTTGAAGATCGGTACGAGCAGTACTTC.

This chain links TRBV5-5 with TRBJ1-3, with a weak D call TRBD1 (5 bases). The germline gives CDR1 SGHKS, CDR2 YYEKEE (reference sequence). The V end was cut by 4 bases, the J end by 4 bases, with 15 bases between. This CDR3 is built from 15 residues. The CDR3 coding sequence is TGTGCCAGCAGCACCGGGACTCCTGGCGGAAACACCATATATTTT. It is translated as CASSTGTPGGNTIYF.

J is TRBJ2-3 and V is TRBV14; 7 bases line up with TRBD2. Trimming at V came to 0 bases and at J to 3 bases, leaving 3 bases not matched to a gene. CDR3 size: 15 residues. CDR1 is SGHDN, CDR2 FVKESK, per germline. CDR3 region: CASSQDQRGTDTQYF. CDR3 DNA sequence: TGTGCCAGCAGCCAAGATCAGCGGGGAACAGATACGCAGTATTTT. Full variable domain (remainder filled in from reference TRBV14 and TRBJ2-3): EAGVTQFPSHSVIEKGQTVTLRCDPISGHDNLYWYRRVMGKEIKFLLHFVKESKQDESGMPNNRFLAERTGGTYSTLKVQPAELEDSGVYFCASSQDQRGTDTQYFGPGTRLTVL.

The chain combines TRBV14 with TRBJ1-1, with 7 bases fitting TRBD1. The V segment lost 4 bases and the J segment 8 bases; nucleotides outside the gene matches: 10. The CDR3 covers 14 residues. Germline V CDR1 and CDR2: SGHDN, FVKESK. Here the CDR3 DNA reads TGTGCCAGCAGCCCCCCGGGGACAGCGAAGGAAGCTTTCTTT. Protein sequence: CASSPPGTAKEAFF.

The chain joins TRBV12-3 or TRBV12-4 to TRBJ2-7, with TRBD2 matching over 7 bases. V lost 6 bases, J lost 5 bases, and 7 bases stayed unmatched. CDR3 size: 13 residues. The CDR3 DNA reads TGTGCCAGCAGGCGCGACGGGGGGAACGAGCAGTACTTC. The encoded protein is CASRRDGGNEQYF.

This chain uses TRBV12-3 or TRBV12-4 with TRBJ2-7, with TRBD1 matching over 8 bases. The CDR3 extends over 13 amino acids. With 4 bases clipped from V and 5 bases from J, the junction kept 4 bases outside the gene matches. In DNA, the CDR3 is TGTGCCAGCAGTTCCCCAGGGGGCCACGAGCAGTACTTC. This encodes CASSSPGGHEQYF.

This chain links TRBV12-3 or TRBV12-4 with TRBJ2-7, with a possible D match to TRBD1 (5 bases). There are 13 residues in the CDR3. V lost 5 bases and J 3 bases, leaving 11 bases between the germline ends. The CDR3 coding sequence is TGTGCCAGCAGTCCAAAGGGGTTCTACGAGCAGTACTTC. Encoded protein: CASSPKGFYEQYF.